This T cell receptor (beta chain) came from a study of blood T cell repertoires in COVID-19. There are a few counts of this clone. The assay was immunoSEQ multiplex PCR, and TCRdb's table has in-frame clones only and misses some. Among some 150,000 clones, 75% to 90% were seen once, and the ten largest hold about 5%. V gave up 0 bases and J gave up 3 bases; unmatched junction bases: 6. Germline CDR1 reads LGHNA; CDR2 reads YNFKEQ. The CDR3 is 16 residues long. Source material: peripheral blood. The chain couples TRBV4-2 to TRBJ2-3; 7 nucleotides match TRBD2. The receptor was derived from a human donor in a cohort sampled during active COVID-19. The CDR3 sequence: CASSQDMAGETDTQYF. CDR3 nucleotides: TGTGCCAGCAGCCAAGATATGGCGGGGGAGACAGATACGCAGTATTTT.